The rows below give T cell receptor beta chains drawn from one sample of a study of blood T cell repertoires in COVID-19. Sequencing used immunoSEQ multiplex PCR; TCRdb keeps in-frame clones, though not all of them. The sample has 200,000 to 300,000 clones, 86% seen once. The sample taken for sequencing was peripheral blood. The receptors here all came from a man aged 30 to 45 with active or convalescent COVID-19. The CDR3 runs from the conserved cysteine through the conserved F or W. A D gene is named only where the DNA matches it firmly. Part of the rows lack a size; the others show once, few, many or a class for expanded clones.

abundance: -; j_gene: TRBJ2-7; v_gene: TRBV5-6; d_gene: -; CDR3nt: TGTGCCAGCAGCTTGGCCGACAACCACTACGAGCAGTACTTC; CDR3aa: CASSLADNHYEQYF
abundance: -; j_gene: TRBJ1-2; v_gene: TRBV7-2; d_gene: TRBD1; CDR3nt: TGTGCCAGCAGCTCCCAACAGGGGGCGCTTGGCTACACCTTC; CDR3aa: CASSSQQGALGYTF
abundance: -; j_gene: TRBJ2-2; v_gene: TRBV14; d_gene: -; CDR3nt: TGTGCCAGCAGCATACACAGTGGGGCCACCGGGGAGCTGTTTTTT; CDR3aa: CASSIHSGATGELFF
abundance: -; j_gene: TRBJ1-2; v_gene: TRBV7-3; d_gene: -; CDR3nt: TGTGCCAGCAGCAGAGGGCCCGGGTTTGGCTACACCTTC; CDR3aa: CASSRGPGFGYTF
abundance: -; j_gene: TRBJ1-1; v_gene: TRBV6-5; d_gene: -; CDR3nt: TGTGCCAGCAGTTACGGGGGGTCGAACACTGAAGCTTTCTTT; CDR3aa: CASSYGGSNTEAFF
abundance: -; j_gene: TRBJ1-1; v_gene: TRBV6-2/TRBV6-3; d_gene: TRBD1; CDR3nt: TGTGCCAGCAGTTACTCTTGGGACAGGGGATTCGGGAACACTGAAGCTTTCTTT; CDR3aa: CASSYSWDRGFGNTEAFF
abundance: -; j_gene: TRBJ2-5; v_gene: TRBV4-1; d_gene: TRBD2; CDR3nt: TGCGCCAGCAGCCATGGTCTAGCGGGGGAAGAGACCCAGTACTTC; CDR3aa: CASSHGLAGEETQYF
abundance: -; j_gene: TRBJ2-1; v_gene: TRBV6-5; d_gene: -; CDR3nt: TGTGCCAGCAGTCCAGGGTGGGGTGAGCAGTTCTTC; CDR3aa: CASSPGWGEQFF
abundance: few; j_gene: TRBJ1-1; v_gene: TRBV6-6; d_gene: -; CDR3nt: TGTGCCAGCAGGGGGCAGCACAACACTGAAGCTTTCTTT; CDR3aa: CASRGQHNTEAFF
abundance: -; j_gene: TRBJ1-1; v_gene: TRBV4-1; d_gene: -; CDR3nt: TGCGCCAGCAGCCACGGGGGGGGCACTGAAGCTTTCTTT; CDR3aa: CASSHGGGTEAFF
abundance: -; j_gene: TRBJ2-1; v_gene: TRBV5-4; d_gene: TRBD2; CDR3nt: TGTGCCAGCAGCACAACTAGCGGGGCTTACAATGAGCAGTTCTTC; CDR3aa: CASSTTSGAYNEQFF
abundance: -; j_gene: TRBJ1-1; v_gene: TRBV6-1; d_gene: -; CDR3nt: TGTGCCAGCAGTGAAGCCCGGGACACTGAAGCTTTCTTT; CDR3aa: CASSEARDTEAFF
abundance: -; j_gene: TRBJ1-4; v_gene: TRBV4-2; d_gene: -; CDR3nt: TGTGCCAGCAGCCAAGAAGGTCTCGGGGTCGCGGGGGGGGAAAAACTGTTTTTT; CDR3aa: CASSQEGLGVAGGEKLFF
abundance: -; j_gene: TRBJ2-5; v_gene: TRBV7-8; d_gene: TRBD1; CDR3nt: TGTGCCAGCAGCCCAGGGACAGCGCGGAATGGGGAGACCCAGTACTTC; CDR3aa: CASSPGTARNGETQYF
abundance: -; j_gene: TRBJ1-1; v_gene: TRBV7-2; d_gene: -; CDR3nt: TGTGCCAGCAGCTTATCAGGGCTTACTGAAGCTTTCTTT; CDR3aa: CASSLSGLTEAFF
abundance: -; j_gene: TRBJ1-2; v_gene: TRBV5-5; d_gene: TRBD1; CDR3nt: TGTGCCAGCTCATCCGGGACAGGGTCGGGCTACACCTTC; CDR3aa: CASSSGTGSGYTF
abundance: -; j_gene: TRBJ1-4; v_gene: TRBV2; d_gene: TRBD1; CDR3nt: TGTGCCAGCAGTAACAGGGGTGCAACTAATGAAAAACTGTTTTTT; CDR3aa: CASSNRGATNEKLFF
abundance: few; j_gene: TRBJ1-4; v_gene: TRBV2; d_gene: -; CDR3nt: TGTGCCAGCAGCGTGATGCAGGGGAATGAAAAACTGTTTTTT; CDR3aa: CASSVMQGNEKLFF
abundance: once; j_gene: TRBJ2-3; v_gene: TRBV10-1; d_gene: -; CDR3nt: TGCGCCAGCTCGAGTGAGACAACCACTGATACGCAGTATTTT; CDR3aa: CASSSETTTDTQYF
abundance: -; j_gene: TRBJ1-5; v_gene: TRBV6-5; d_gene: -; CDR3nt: TGTGCCAGCAGTTACTCCTTCGATCAGCCCCAGCATTTT; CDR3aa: CASSYSFDQPQHF
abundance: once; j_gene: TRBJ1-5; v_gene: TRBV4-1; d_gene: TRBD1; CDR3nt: TGCGCCAGCAGCCGACCCCCTGTGGACAGGAGGAATCAGCCCCAGCATTTT; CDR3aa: CASSRPPVDRRNQPQHF
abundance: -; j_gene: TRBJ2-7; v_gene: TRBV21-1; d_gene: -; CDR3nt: TGTGCCAGCAGCAAGGGACTCGGCCATGACTACGAGCAGTACTTC; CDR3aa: CASSKGLGHDYEQYF
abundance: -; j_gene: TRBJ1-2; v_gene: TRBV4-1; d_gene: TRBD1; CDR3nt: TGCGCCAGCAGCCATCAAGAGCTAGACAGGGACGGCTACACCTTC; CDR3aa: CASSHQELDRDGYTF
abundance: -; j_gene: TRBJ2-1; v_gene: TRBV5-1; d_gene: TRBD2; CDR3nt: TGCGCCAGCAGCTTGGGCGGGGGAATCTACAATGAGCAGTTCTTC; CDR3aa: CASSLGGGIYNEQFF
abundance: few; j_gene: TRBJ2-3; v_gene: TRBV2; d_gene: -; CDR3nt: TGTGCCAGCAGTGCTTCTAGTCCTAGCACAGATACGCAGTATTTT; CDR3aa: CASSASSPSTDTQYF
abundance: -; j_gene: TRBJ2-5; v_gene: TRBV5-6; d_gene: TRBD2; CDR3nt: TGTGCCAGCAGCACCGGGACTAGCGGGACCCAGTACTTC; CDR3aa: CASSTGTSGTQYF
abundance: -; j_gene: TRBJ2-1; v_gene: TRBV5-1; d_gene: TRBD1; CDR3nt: TGCGCCAGCAGCAGGACCTTGACAGGGAGCAATGAGCAGTTCTTC; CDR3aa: CASSRTLTGSNEQFF
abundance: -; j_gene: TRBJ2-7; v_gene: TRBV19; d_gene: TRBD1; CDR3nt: TGTGCCAGTGGGGACAGGGGGTCTCCCTACGAGCAGTACTTC; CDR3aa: CASGDRGSPYEQYF
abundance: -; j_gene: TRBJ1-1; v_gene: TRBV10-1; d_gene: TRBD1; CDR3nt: TGCGCCAGCAGACAGGGGTTGAACACTGAAGCTTTCTTT; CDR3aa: CASRQGLNTEAFF
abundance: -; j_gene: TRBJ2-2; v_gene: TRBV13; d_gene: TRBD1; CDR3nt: TGTGCCAGCAGCTTAGGCCGGACAGGAGGAAATACCGGGGAGCTGTTTTTT; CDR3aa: CASSLGRTGGNTGELFF
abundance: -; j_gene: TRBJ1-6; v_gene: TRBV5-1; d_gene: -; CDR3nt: TGCGCCAGCAGCTCGGTCGGGATGGGCAGAGATAATTCACCCCTCCACTTT; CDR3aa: CASSSVGMGRDNSPLHF